Presented here are 22 T cell receptor beta chains from one specimen sequenced in a study of T cell repertoires in cytomegalovirus infection. TCRdb called the reads again in MiXCR, with one record for every CDR3 protein. The sample lists approximately 990,000 distinct CDR3 sequences; 30% to 40% were seen once. These receptors have no identified antigens. The specimen comprised cultured CD8+ T cells from PBMCs, sampled from culture after CMV antigen stimulation. The receptors here all came from a human donor in good health (CMV status not recorded). Some clones in this sample may be carry-over from other donors' samples.

This clonotype was counted a single time. The chain is built from TRBV6-5 and TRBJ2-1, with 10 bases matching TRBD2. Germline-derived CDR1 and CDR2 are MNHEY and SVGAGI. The CDR3 is 20 amino acids. Germline trimming cut 0 bases from V and 0 bases from J; bases unmatched to any gene: 11. CDR3 region: CASSYSAIAGGPSSYNEQFF. The CDR3 DNA reads as TGTGCCAGCAGTTACTCGGCGATAGCGGGGGGTCCGAGCTCCTACAATGAGCAGTTCTTC.

The CDR3 loop reads CASSWMVQPQHF. CDR3 DNA: TGTGCCAGCAGTTGGATGGTGCAGCCCCAGCATTTT. This chain uses TRBV28 with TRBJ1-5, with D unresolved. Germline CDR1 and CDR2: MDHEN and SYDVKM. The V end lost 4 bases, the J end lost 7 bases, and 8 bases lay between the germline ends. This CDR3 region has 12 residues.

The chain carries TRBV7-8 and TRBJ1-5, with no clear D. CDR3 length equals 15 residues. The germline V gene encodes CDR1 SGHVS and CDR2 FQNEAQ. The germline V and J ends were trimmed by 0 bases and 5 bases, with 11 bases remaining between them. The CDR3 is CASSLAAFGDQPQHF. The CDR3 DNA reads as TGTGCCAGCAGCTTAGCTGCATTCGGTGATCAGCCCCAGCATTTT. The full variable domain, with the rest looked up from reference TRBV7-8 and TRBJ1-5, is GAGVSQSPRYKVAKRGQDVALRCDPISGHVSLFWYQQALGQGPEFLTYFQNEAQLDKSGLPSDRFFAERPEGSVSTLKIQRTQQEDSAVYLCASSLAAFGDQPQHFGDGTRLSIL.

This sequence joins TRBV6-6 and TRBJ1-4, with D maybe TRBD1 (5 bases). This CDR3 has 15 amino acids. Germline loops: CDR1 MNHNY, CDR2 SVGAGI (reference sequence). Between the trimmed V and J ends, which lost 5 bases and 4 bases, there was a span of 14 bases. This CDR3 is CASSINRRDNEKLFF. The CDR3 nucleotides read TGTGCCAGCAGTATAAACAGGCGAGATAATGAAAAACTGTTTTTT.

The chain couples TRBV7-8 to TRBJ2-1, with 8 bases lining up with TRBD1. The CDR3 has 13 residues. V shed 5 bases and J 6 bases; nucleotides not matched to a gene: 3. CDR1 is SGHVS, CDR2 FQNEAQ, per germline. The CDR3 DNA sequence: TGTGCCAGCAGCACCGGACAGGGCAATGAGCAGTTCTTC. Translated: CASSTGQGNEQFF. The full variable domain, in which reference TRBV7-8 and TRBJ2-1 provide the parts outside the CDR3, is GAGVSQSPRYKVAKRGQDVALRCDPISGHVSLFWYQQALGQGPEFLTYFQNEAQLDKSGLPSDRFFAERPEGSVSTLKIQRTQQEDSAVYLCASSTGQGNEQFFGPGTRLTVL.

The chain recombines TRBV18 with TRBJ1-1; no clear D gene. This CDR3 is built from 14 residues. Trimming took 6 bases from V and 8 from J, leaving 19 bases between them. The germline V gene encodes CDR1 KGHSH and CDR2 LQKENI. CDR3: CASSSANYPREAFF. As DNA, the CDR3 is TGTGCCAGCTCCTCGGCGAATTACCCCAGGGAAGCTTTCTTT.

The gene calls are TRBV7-4 and TRBJ2-5, with D unclear. This CDR3 has 14 residues. The V and J ends lost 3 bases and 5 bases respectively, with 13 bases between them. Germline lookup yields CDR1 SGHVT and CDR2 SQSDAQ. In DNA, the CDR3 is TGTGCCAGCAGCTTCGGACGGGTCCGGGAGACCCAGTACTTC. Translating gives CASSFGRVRETQYF.

Comments on this clonotype: A much larger clone is a single base away; this may be a read error. V is TRBV7-6 and J is TRBJ2-1; possibly TRBD1 or TRBD2 for D (6 bases each). This CDR3 has 17 amino acids. CDR1 is SGHVS and CDR2 is FNYEAQ in the germline V gene. V lost 0 bases, J lost 9 bases, and 21 bases lay in between. CDR3 region: CASSLASPERGVREQFF. For the CDR3, the DNA is TGTGCCAGCAGCTTAGCCTCTCCAGAGAGGGGGGTCCGTGAGCAGTTCTTC.

The CDR3 loop is CASSLANRDRETQYF. In DNA, the CDR3 is TGTGCCAGCAGCCTGGCTAACCGGGACAGAGAGACCCAGTACTTC. The J gene is TRBJ2-5, the V gene TRBV6-2 or TRBV6-3, with 7 positions matching TRBD1. With V trimmed by 6 bases and J by 4 bases, 11 bases remained unmatched. CDR1 and CDR2 from the germline V gene are MNHEY and SVGEGT. CDR3 length: 15 amino acids.

As regards this clonotype: A much larger clone is a single base away; this may be a read error. The chain carries TRBV7-2 and TRBJ2-1, with D tentatively TRBD1 (6 bases). The CDR3 extends over 15 amino acids. Germline lookup yields CDR1 SGHTA and CDR2 FQGNSA. Trimming removed 5 bases from V and 5 bases from J, with 16 bases in between. The CDR3 loop reads CASSMSGHQNNEQFF. CDR3 coding DNA: TGTGCCAGCAGCATGTCGGGACACCAAAACAATGAGCAGTTCTTC.

The V call is TRBV7-9, the J call TRBJ1-1; D perhaps matches TRBD1 (6 bases). The germline CDR1 and CDR2 sequences are SEHNR and FQNEAQ (reference sequence). The CDR3 runs to 12 residues. V lost 4 bases and J lost 8, with 11 bases in between. The CDR3 is CASSSGQIEAFF. The CDR3 DNA sequence: TGTGCCAGCAGCTCCGGACAGATCGAAGCTTTCTTT.

This sequence joins TRBV5-6 and TRBJ1-1; maybe TRBD1 (5 bases). Trimming shortened V by 3 bases and J by 6 bases, and 12 bases separated the two germline ends. The germline V gene encodes CDR1 SGHDT and CDR2 YYEEEE. This CDR3 has 13 residues. The CDR3 is CASSWTQGAEAFF. The DNA of the CDR3 is TGTGCCAGCAGCTGGACCCAGGGCGCTGAAGCTTTCTTT.

There are many counts of this clonotype. This chain joins TRBV19 and TRBJ2-1; D possibly uses TRBD1 or TRBD2 (5 bases each). CDR3 size: 13 residues. From germline, CDR1 is LNHDA and CDR2 SQIVND (reference sequence). The V and J ends lost 9 bases and 5 bases respectively, with 14 bases between them. CDR3 in amino acids: CARSSGRDNEQFF. CDR3 sequence (DNA): TGTGCCAGATCGTCAGGGAGAGACAATGAGCAGTTCTTC.

The table lists this clonotype with many counts. This chain joins TRBV12-3 or TRBV12-4 and TRBJ2-1; D not certain. The CDR3 consists of 12 residues. Trimming left V 1 base short and J 9 bases short, with 7 bases between. The CDR3 bases are TGTGCCAGCAGTTTAGGGAGTGGTGAGCAGTTCTTC. Protein product: CASSLGSGEQFF.

The rearrangement uses TRBV27 and TRBJ2-7; no reliable D call. The CDR3 is 14 amino acids. CDR1 MNHEY and CDR2 SMNVEV come from the germline V gene (reference sequence). Trimming took 1 base from V and 2 from J, leaving 9 bases between them. The CDR3 loop reads CASSLYPYAYEQYV. In nucleotides, the CDR3 is TGTGCCAGCAGTTTATACCCGTACGCCTACGAGCAGTACGTC.

With regard to this clonotype: This may be a read error: a much more frequent sequence differs by one nucleotide. The chain employs TRBV9 and TRBJ2-1; D is tentatively TRBD1 or TRBD2 (5 bases each). The CDR3 length is 15 residues. V was clipped by 0 bases and J by 2 bases, with 9 bases between them. Germline V gives CDR1 SGDLS, CDR2 YYNGEE. The CDR3 DNA is TGTGCCAGCAGCGTAGCAGGGAGTACCTACAATGAGCAGTTCTTC. It codes for CASSVAGSTYNEQFF.

This clonotype was seen at least ten times. V is TRBV11-2 and J is TRBJ1-5; a weak D match, TRBD1 (5 bases). Germline V gives CDR1 SGHAT, CDR2 FQNNGV. The V gene lost 0 bases and the J gene lost 6 bases, with 15 bases spanning the gap. This CDR3 is 16 amino acids long. This CDR3 reads CASSLEEGPGVQPQHF. CDR3 bases: TGTGCCAGCAGCTTAGAGGAGGGGCCAGGAGTTCAGCCCCAGCATTTT.

The chain combines TRBV29-1 with TRBJ1-2, with no clear D. This CDR3 has 13 residues. Germline V CDR1 and CDR2: SQVTM, ANQGSEA. CDR3 nucleotide sequence: TGCAGTTCGGGAAGGGTCGGCAGCTATGGCTACACCTTC. Translation: CSSGRVGSYGYTF.

This clonotype was observed a handful of times. The chain uses TRBV5-6 and TRBJ2-2; TRBD1 agrees at 9 bases. V shed 4 bases and J 3 bases; nucleotides not matched to a gene: 7. This CDR3 has 16 residues. Per the germline V gene, CDR1 is SGHDT and CDR2 is YYEEEE. The DNA of the CDR3 is TGTGCCAGCAGCCACACCGGGACAGGGTACACCGGGGAGCTGTTTTTT. It is translated as CASSHTGTGYTGELFF.

In its sample, this clonotype was seen once. The rearrangement uses TRBV20-1 and TRBJ2-7, with a tentative D call TRBD1 (6 bases). Trimming shortened V by 1 base and J by 6 bases, and 13 bases separated the two germline ends. Germline-derived CDR1 and CDR2 are DFQATT and SNEGSKA (reference sequence). The CDR3 consists of 13 residues. DNA for the CDR3: TGCAGTGCTAGAGTCCCAGGGGTGGTCGAGCAGTACTTC. It encodes CSARVPGVVEQYF.

Remarks on this clonotype: This may be a read error: a much more frequent sequence differs by one nucleotide. The chain recombines TRBV5-5 with TRBJ1-1; no clear D. The CDR3 runs to 14 residues. Germline V gene data show CDR1 as SGHKS and CDR2 as YYEKEE (reference sequence). The CDR3 here is CASSVRRVNAEAFF. The CDR3 nucleotides are TGTGCCAGCAGCGTACGACGGGTGAACGCTGAAGCTTTCTTT.

The chain couples TRBV6-1 to TRBJ2-5; D remains unclear. V dropped 5 bases and J dropped 5 bases, with 18 bases sitting between them. This CDR3 contains 15 residues. Germline CDR1 MNHNS, CDR2 SASEGT. The CDR3 DNA follows: TGTGCCAGCAGTTTCTCTCCCTCATCATCGGAGACCCAGTACTTC. Protein sequence: CASSFSPSSSETQYF.